The present T cell receptor beta chain was sequenced within a study of CD8 T cells in ankylosing spondylitis (dated by TCRdb to 2016 to 2017). At the level of the whole study: The study set out to find disease-linked TCR variants by profiling T cell receptor beta repertoires in ankylosing spondylitis patients and healthy donors. The whole study cohort included over a hundred healthy donors and around 25 ankylosing spondylitis patients. Peripheral blood samples were taken, and synovial fluid was additionally collected from ankylosing spondylitis patients. What the work shows at the level of the full study, not this receptor alone: A CD8+ phenotype was shown by the disease-linked clones, which were found at relatively low frequencies in peripheral blood. The disease-linked clones were reported to be significantly enriched in matched synovial fluid samples from ankylosing spondylitis patients. A TCR beta motif made up of several highly homologous amino acid variants appeared to be characteristic of blood from ankylosing spondylitis patients. Some of the motif variants had been reported before in the synovial fluid and blood of reactive arthritis patients, a finding that suggests common disease-initiation mechanisms.

Trimmed from V: 4 bases; trimmed from J: 5 bases; junction bases lacking a gene match: 8. The CDR3 starts with the cysteine, ends with the phenylalanine, and has 15 residues. The kept DNA is CDR3 alone, 45 bases in frame from the first base. The germline V gene yields SGHDT for CDR1 and YYEEEE for CDR2. The instrument was an Illumina HiSeq 2500. Quantitative 5'-RACE with molecular barcodes was used to prepare TCR beta libraries. The source study handled its data this way. A new computational method, built on a probabilistic model of VDJ rearrangement, was used to identify disease-linked TCR variants. TCRdb applied fastp at Q25 and MiXCR to the public reads, then kept only in-frame beta chains. Rows matching on CDR3 protein sequence are summarized as one entry with the most common DNA and genes. These V and J calls are TCRdb output, not the study's own analysis. This sample lists 350,000 to 450,000 distinct CDR3 sequences; roughly 20% were detected once. The ten largest clones take up about an eighth of the sample.

This clonotype has just a few counts. The specificity of this receptor is unknown. No much larger clone is present one base from it, and per-base qualities are unavailable. Material: blood, either unsorted or a sorted T cell fraction (not recorded which). This clonotype was sampled from a male donor with ankylosing spondylitis or in good health (not recorded which). The sequence is built from TRBV5-6 and TRBJ2-5; a stretch of 10 junction bases matches TRBD1. The CDR3 region: CASSPYRDRGETQYF. The nucleotide sequence is given as TGTGCCAGCAGCCCGTACCGGGACAGGGGTGAGACCCAGTACTTC.